This T cell receptor beta chain was sequenced in a study of CD8+CD57+ T cells in acquired aplastic anemia. Study-wide background: Sorting CD4+ and CD8+ cells gave DNA averaging approximately 3 ug. Study-level points and caveats: Patients and controls shared twenty-nine CD8+ CDR3 sequences, which appeared highly expressed in patients and within their immunodominant clones.

With regard to this clonotype: Its antigen is still unknown.

Germline values: CDR1 SNHLY, CDR2 FYNNEI. This CDR3 is built from 13 residues. Trimming pared 7 bases from V and 5 bases from J, leaving 12 bases between. An expansion of CD8+CD57+ cells by flow cytometry had been shown in patients chosen for sequencing. None of the patients had been given any therapy when their blood was sampled. CDR3 and TCR beta VDJ profiling relied on genomic DNA as the template. From the reads, TCRdb called clonotypes with MiXCR, one entry per CDR3 protein. The profile covers roughly 170,000 distinct CDR3 sequences, with nearly 50% appearing a single time and approximately 12% taken by the ten largest.

Sequenced input: sorted CD4+, CD8+, or CD8+CD57+ T cells (not recorded which) from PBMCs. This receptor was taken from a human donor with aplastic anemia. This chain links TRBV2 with TRBJ1-5; no clear D gene. CDR3 DNA sequence: TGTGCCAGCAATTTGGGAATAGATCAGCCCCAGCATTTT. Its translation is CASNLGIDQPQHF. Full variable domain (outside the CDR3, taken from reference TRBV2 and TRBJ1-5): EPEVTQTPSHQVTQMGQEVILRCVPISNHLYFYWYRQILGQKVEFLVSFYNNEISEKSEIFDDQFSVERPDGSNFTLKIRSTKLEDSAMYFCASNLGIDQPQHFGDGTRLSIL.